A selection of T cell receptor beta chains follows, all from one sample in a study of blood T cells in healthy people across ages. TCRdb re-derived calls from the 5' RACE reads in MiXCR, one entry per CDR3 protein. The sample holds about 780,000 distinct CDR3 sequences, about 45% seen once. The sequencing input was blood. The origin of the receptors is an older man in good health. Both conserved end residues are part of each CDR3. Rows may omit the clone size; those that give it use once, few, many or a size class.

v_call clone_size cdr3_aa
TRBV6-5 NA CASSSTSAYSYNEQFF
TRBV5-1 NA CASSFGTAGHEQFF
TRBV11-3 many CASSLDPLAGTYEQYF
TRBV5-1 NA CASSNVDRGESYEQYF
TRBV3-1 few CASSPRQGSNSPLHF
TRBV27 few CASSWTSGLYNEQYF
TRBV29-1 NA CSVEEAGAEETQYF
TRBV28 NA CASSFPTTRGHNEQFF
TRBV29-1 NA CSVLGGAVETQYF
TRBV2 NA CASNAARQGSGYTF
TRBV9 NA CASSVLTGEGEKLFF
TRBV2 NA CASTAGAKQYF
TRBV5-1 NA CASSFGEGAYNEQFF
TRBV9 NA CASSDRDGVVNEQYF
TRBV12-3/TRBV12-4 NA CASSGVAHNEQFF
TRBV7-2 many CASSVTGVRNQPQHF
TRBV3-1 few CASSPPGGPQHF
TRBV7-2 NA CASSLEDLHGATNEQFF
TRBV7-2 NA CVSGIHNPTSGDTQYF
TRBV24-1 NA CATSDFGLAGLNEQFF
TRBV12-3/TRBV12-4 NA CASCASEDTQYF
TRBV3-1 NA CASSLKLEQYF
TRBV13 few CASSSPGLAGSQETQYF
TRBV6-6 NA CASSYSTSASNEQFF
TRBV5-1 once CASSISGTSGGHEQYF
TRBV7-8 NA CASSLGPSQVWEQYF
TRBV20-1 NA CSARETGVRGYYGYTF
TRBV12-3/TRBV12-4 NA CASTGASYGEQFF
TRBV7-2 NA CASSGESGRGEQFF
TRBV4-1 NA CASSLAESYEQFF
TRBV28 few CASSPGTGFRIYNEQFF
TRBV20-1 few CSAPLGTSNEQYF